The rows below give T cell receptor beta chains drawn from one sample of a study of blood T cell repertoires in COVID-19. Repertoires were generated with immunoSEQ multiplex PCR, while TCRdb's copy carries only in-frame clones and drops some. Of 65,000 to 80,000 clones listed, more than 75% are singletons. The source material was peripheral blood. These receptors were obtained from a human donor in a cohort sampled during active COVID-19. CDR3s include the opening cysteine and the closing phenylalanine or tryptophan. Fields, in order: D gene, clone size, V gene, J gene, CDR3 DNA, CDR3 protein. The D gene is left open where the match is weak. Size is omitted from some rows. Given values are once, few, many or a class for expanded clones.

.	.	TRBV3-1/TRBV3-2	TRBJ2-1	TGTGCCAGCAGCCAAAGGGGACCCCCCTCTAGCGTAAGGGATGAGCAGTTCTTC	CASSQRGPPSSVRDEQFF
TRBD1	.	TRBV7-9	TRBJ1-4	TGTGCCAGCAGCAGGGGGACAGGGAGGAAGCCCTCAACTAATGAAAAACTGTTTTTT	CASSRGTGRKPSTNEKLFF
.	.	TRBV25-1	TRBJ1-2	TGTGCCAGCAGTGAAGAGGGTCGGCTCACTGGCTACACCTTC	CASSEEGRLTGYTF
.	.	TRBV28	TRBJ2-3	TGTGCCAGCAGTCCTCCGTCCACAGATACGCAGTATTTT	CASSPPSTDTQYF
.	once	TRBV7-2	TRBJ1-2	TGTGCCAGCAGCTTAGCAGGACAGCGACTACATGGCTACACCTTC	CASSLAGQRLHGYTF
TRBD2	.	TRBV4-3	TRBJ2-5	TGCGCCAGCAGCCTACGGGGTGCGGGAGGGGCGGAGACCCAGTACTTC	CASSLRGAGGAETQYF
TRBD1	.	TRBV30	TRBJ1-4	TGTGCCTGGAGTGATACTCGCTTAAAAACAGGGGGAATCGAAAAACTGTTTTTT	CAWSDTRLKTGGIEKLFF
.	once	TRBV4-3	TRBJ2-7	TGCGCCAGCAGCCAATACTCCGAGACAGATTCCTACGAGCAGTACTTC	CASSQYSETDSYEQYF
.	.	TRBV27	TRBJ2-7	TGTGCCAGCAGCGGTGATACCTACGAGCAGTACTTC	CASSGDTYEQYF
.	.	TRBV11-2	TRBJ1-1	TGTGCCAGCAGCTTACGGGAGAACACTGAAGCTTTCTTT	CASSLRENTEAFF
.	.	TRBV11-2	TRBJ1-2	TGTGCCAGCAGCTTAGCCTGGGGAGGGTATGGCTACACCTTC	CASSLAWGGYGYTF
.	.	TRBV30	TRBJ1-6	TGTGCCTGGAGTGTACTCGAAAATAATTCACCCCTCCACTTT	CAWSVLENNSPLHF
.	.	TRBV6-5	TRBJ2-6	TGTGCCAGCAGTTACTCGGGCCCTGGGGCCAACGTCCTGACTTTC	CASSYSGPGANVLTF
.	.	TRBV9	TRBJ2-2	TGTGCCAGCAGCGTAGTAGGGACTCTCACCGGGGAGCTGTTTTTT	CASSVVGTLTGELFF
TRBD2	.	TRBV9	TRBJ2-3	TGTGCCAGCAGCGGGACTAGCGGGGACCCCCGTACGCAGTATTTT	CASSGTSGDPRTQYF
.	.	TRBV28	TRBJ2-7	TGTGCCAGTAGGGGGGGTACAATTTCCTACGAGCAGTACTTC	CASRGGTISYEQYF
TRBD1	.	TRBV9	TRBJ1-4	TGTGCCAGCAGCGTGACAGGGGGTCGTAATGAAAAACTGTTTTTT	CASSVTGGRNEKLFF
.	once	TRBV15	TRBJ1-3	TGTGCCACCACCAAACTCTCTGGAAACACCATATATTTT	CATTKLSGNTIYF
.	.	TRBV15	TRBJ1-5	TGTGCCACCAGCAGAGATCGGGGGTATCAGCCCCAGCATTTT	CATSRDRGYQPQHF
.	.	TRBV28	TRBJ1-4	TGTGCCAGCAGTTTTCTTAGGGGCAGGGATAATGAAAAACTGTTTTTT	CASSFLRGRDNEKLFF
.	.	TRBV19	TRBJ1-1	TGTGCCAGTAGTATGGGGCCGAACACTGAAGCTTTCTTT	CASSMGPNTEAFF
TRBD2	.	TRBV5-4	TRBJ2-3	TGTGCCAGCAGCCGGGGGGGACTACCAGCAGATACGCAGTATTTT	CASSRGGLPADTQYF
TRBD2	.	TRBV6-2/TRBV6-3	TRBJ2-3	TGTGCCAGCAGTTACACCAGTGCGGGAGAAATAGATACGCAGTATTTT	CASSYTSAGEIDTQYF
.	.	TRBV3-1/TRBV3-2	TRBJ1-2	TGTGCCAGCAGCCATCCACCGACAGACCCTAAAGGCTACACCTTC	CASSHPPTDPKGYTF
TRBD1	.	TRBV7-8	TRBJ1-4	TGTGCCAGCAGCCCCCTTCCCCTCGACAGGGGAGGTGATGAAAAACTGTTTTTT	CASSPLPLDRGGDEKLFF
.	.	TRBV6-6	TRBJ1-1	TGTGCCAGCAGTTACTCGCAGGCTGAAGCTTTCTTT	CASSYSQAEAFF
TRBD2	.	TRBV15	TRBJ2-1	TGTGCCACCAGCAGGGGGGATCTAGCGGGAGCCGGGGGTGAGCAGTTCTTC	CATSRGDLAGAGGEQFF
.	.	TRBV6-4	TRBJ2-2	TGTGCCAGCAGGGCCCTCGCGGCCACCGGGGAGCTGTTTTTT	CASRALAATGELFF
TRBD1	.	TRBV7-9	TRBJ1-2	TGTGCCAGCAGCCTAGGGACAGGGGATGGCTACACCTTC	CASSLGTGDGYTF
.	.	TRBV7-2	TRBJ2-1	TGTGCCAGCAGCCCCCTCGAGGGTAGCGAGCACAATGAGCAGTTCTTC	CASSPLEGSEHNEQFF